The 25 T cell receptor beta chains listed next were all sequenced from one sample in a study of shared clonotypes between healthy human individuals. Sequenced by immunoSEQ multiplex PCR; TCRdb stores in-frame clones only, minus some. The repertoire has about a million clones, approximately 80% of them found once; the top ten carry 0.89%. Sequenced: memory CD4+ T cells from PBMCs. Regarding subset: CD45RA-negative fraction. These receptors were collected from a man younger than 35 in good health. Some clones in this sample may be carry-over from other donors' samples.

This sequence joins TRBV10-3 and TRBJ2-5; the D gene is possibly TRBD1 (6 bases). The DNA matches TRBJ2-7 better at its end, which makes the J call doubtful. This CDR3 is built from 12 residues. Germline values: CDR1 ENHRY, CDR2 SYGVKD. For the CDR3, the DNA is TGTGCCATCACTGACGGGACACTCGAGCAGTACTTC. Translated, it gives CAITDGTLEQYF.

V usage is TRBV2 and J usage is TRBJ2-7; D remains unclear. CDR1 SNHLY and CDR2 FYNNEI come from the germline V gene. Trimming removed 2 bases at V and 4 bases at J, with 9 bases between. The CDR3 has 13 residues. The CDR3 is CASSESEMYEQYF. In nucleotides, the CDR3 is TGTGCCAGCAGTGAATCTGAAATGTACGAGCAGTACTTC.

The chain has TRBV19 and TRBJ2-7, with 12 bases that match TRBD1. CDR3 length: 15 amino acids. The germline CDR1 and CDR2 sequences are LNHDA and SQIVND (reference sequence). Losses at the gene ends were 3 bases for V and 5 bases for J; bases not matched to a gene: 5. Here the CDR3 reads CASSISGQGANEQYF. The CDR3 DNA sequence: TGTGCCAGTAGTATCTCGGGACAGGGGGCCAACGAGCAGTACTTC.

With regard to this clone: Distinct nucleotide sequences in the sample also encode this CDR3. The genes are TRBV4-2 and TRBJ2-5, with D tentatively TRBD2 (5 bases). V lost 1 base and J lost 2, with 5 bases in between. Germline V lookup: CDR1 LGHNA, CDR2 YNFKEQ. The CDR3 runs 13 residues. CDR3 loop: CASSQGRQETQYF. CDR3 coding DNA: TGTGCCAGCAGCCAAGGGAGGCAAGAGACCCAGTACTTC.

Notes on this clone: Other DNA sequences in the sample encode the same CDR3. This chain connects TRBV20-1 to TRBJ2-1, with D unresolved. The CDR3 extends over 10 amino acids. Germline lookup yields CDR1 DFQATT and CDR2 SNEGSKA (reference sequence). V was trimmed by 2 bases and J by 7 bases, leaving 3 bases between them. The CDR3 region has the DNA TGCAGTGCTAGATATAATGAGCAGTTCTTC. It yields the protein CSARYNEQFF.

The chain uses TRBV20-1 and TRBJ2-1; possibly TRBD1 for D (6 bases). V was clipped by 6 bases and J by 10 bases, with 13 bases between them. Germline V gene sequence: CDR1 DFQATT, CDR2 SNEGSKA (reference sequence). This CDR3 has 11 residues. CDR3 residues: CSASLGAEQFF. CDR3 coding DNA: TGCAGTGCCTCGCTGGGGGCAGAGCAGTTCTTC.

The CDR3 here is CASSSDSLNQPQHF. In DNA form, the CDR3 reads TGTGCCAGCAGCTCGGACAGCCTTAATCAGCCCCAGCATTTT. This chain links TRBV7-2 with TRBJ1-5; the D gene is possibly TRBD1 (6 bases). Germline values: CDR1 SGHTA, CDR2 FQGNSA. The germline V and J ends were trimmed by 4 bases and 4 bases, with 11 bases remaining between them. The length of the CDR3 is 14 residues.

The rearrangement uses TRBV5-4 and TRBJ2-7; 9 bases line up with TRBD1. J gave up 3 bases and V 5 bases, and 9 bases lay outside the gene matches. CDR1 and CDR2 from the germline V gene are SGHNT and YYREEE (reference sequence). The CDR3 consists of 15 residues. The CDR3 DNA follows: TGTGCCAGCAGGGCCGGGACAGGGATTATCTACGAGCAGTACTTC. It specifies CASRAGTGIIYEQYF. The variable domain in full, with the rest retrieved from reference TRBV5-4 and TRBJ2-7, is ETGVTQSPTHLIKTRGQQVTLRCSSQSGHNTVSWYQQALGQGPQFIFQYYREEENGRGNFPPRFSGLQFPNYSSELNVNALELDDSALYLCASRAGTGIIYEQYFGPGTRLTVT.

The CDR3 sequence: CARSLGRVLNSGNTIYF. The DNA of the CDR3 is TGTGCCAGAAGCCTGGGACGGGTTTTAAACTCTGGAAACACCATATATTTT. The chain joins TRBV5-3 to TRBJ1-3; D perhaps matches TRBD1 (5 bases). TRBV5-3 is placed among ORFs of uncertain function. The CDR3 contains 17 residues. V was trimmed by 4 bases and J by 0 bases, leaving 17 bases between them.

The V and J genes are TRBV18 and TRBJ2-1; the match to TRBD2 covers 10 bases. The V gene end was trimmed by 3 bases and the J gene end by 8 bases; junction bases not matched to a gene: 7. Germline V gives CDR1 KGHSH, CDR2 LQKENI. The CDR3 contains 15 residues. CDR3 DNA: TGTGCCAGCTCACCTCCGGGACTAGCGACCCATGAGCAGTTCTTC. It specifies CASSPPGLATHEQFF.

Comments on this clone: Other DNA sequences in the sample encode the same CDR3. The V call is TRBV18, the J call TRBJ1-2, with D unresolved. The CDR3 covers 13 residues. V was pared by 2 bases and J by 2 bases, with 6 bases between. The germline V gene encodes CDR1 KGHSH and CDR2 LQKENI. CDR3 nucleotide sequence: TGTGCCAGCTCACCAGGCCAGAACTATGGCTACACCTTC. Residues: CASSPGQNYGYTF.

This chain joins TRBV5-1 and TRBJ1-1, with a tentative D call TRBD1 (5 bases). There are 15 residues in the CDR3. CDR1 is SGHRS, CDR2 YFSETQ, per germline. V shed 0 bases and J shed 5 bases, with 14 bases lying between them. Here the CDR3 reads CASSLGGKGLTEAFF. CDR3 nucleotide sequence: TGCGCCAGCAGCTTGGGAGGTAAGGGGCTAACTGAAGCTTTCTTT.

The genes are TRBV19 and TRBJ1-4, with TRBD1 matching over 7 bases. CDR3 length: 15 amino acids. V shed 5 bases and J 4 bases; nucleotides not matched to a gene: 7. The germline V gene encodes CDR1 LNHDA and CDR2 SQIVND (reference sequence). Here the CDR3 DNA reads TGTGCCAGTAGTTCCTACCGGGACAGTAATGAAAAACTGTTTTTT. Amino acids: CASSSYRDSNEKLFF.

This clone has only one observation. V usage is TRBV7-8 and J usage is TRBJ1-5; no definite D call. CDR1 is SGHVS and CDR2 is FQNEAQ in the germline V gene. Trimming took 5 bases from V and 5 from J, leaving 10 bases between them. The CDR3 sequence is 13 residues long. In DNA, the CDR3 is TGTGCCAGCAGCGGACTGGAGGATCAGCCCCAGCATTTT. Its translation is CASSGLEDQPQHF.

V and J are TRBV27 and TRBJ2-1; D is possibly TRBD2 (5 bases). Germline-derived CDR1 and CDR2 are MNHEY and SMNVEV (reference sequence). The CDR3 sequence is 16 residues long. Trimming took off 5 bases at V and 7 bases at J, with 21 bases between the two ends. This CDR3 reads CASSPTQTSLRNEQFF. The DNA of the CDR3 is TGTGCCAGCAGTCCCACCCAAACTAGTCTGCGTAATGAGCAGTTCTTC.

This clone has just a few counts. The rearrangement links TRBV18 to TRBJ2-1; D is unresolved. CDR1 KGHSH and CDR2 LQKENI come from the germline V gene. With 1 base removed from V and 5 bases from J, the gap between germline ends came to 6 bases. CDR3 length: 13 amino acids. The CDR3 spells CASSPRANNEQFF. CDR3 in DNA: TGTGCCAGCTCACCACGGGCAAACAATGAGCAGTTCTTC.

This chain joins TRBV6-5 and TRBJ2-1; D is unclear. Germline assignment: CDR1 MNHEY and CDR2 SVGAGI. V lost 2 bases, J lost 11 bases, and 19 bases lay in between. The CDR3 contains 15 residues. In DNA, the CDR3 is TGTGCCAGCAGTTACAATAATCCCCTTACCGCACAGCAGTTCTTC. It yields the protein CASSYNNPLTAQQFF.

The rearrangement uses TRBV4-3 and TRBJ2-5; D is unclear. The CDR3 contains 14 residues. Germline CDR1 is LGHNA and CDR2 is YSLEER. Trimming shortened V by 0 bases and J by 5 bases, and 10 bases separated the two germline ends. CDR3 in amino acids: CASSQDWGKETQYF. CDR3 DNA: TGCGCCAGCAGCCAAGATTGGGGTAAGGAGACCCAGTACTTC.

The chain recombines TRBV5-1 with TRBJ1-3; D possibly corresponds to TRBD1 (5 bases). CDR3 length: 15 residues. Germline lookup yields CDR1 SGHRS and CDR2 YFSETQ. Between the trimmed V and J ends, which lost 0 bases and 4 bases, there was a span of 11 bases. CDR3: CASSLAVGDGNTIYF. The CDR3 bases are TGCGCCAGCAGCTTGGCAGTAGGGGACGGAAACACCATATATTTT.

The gene calls are TRBV6-6 and TRBJ2-5; the D call may be TRBD1 or TRBD2 (5 bases each). The J call may be faulty, since TRBJ2-7 better matches the DNA end. Germline V lookup: CDR1 MNHNY, CDR2 SVGAGI (reference sequence). The length of the CDR3 is 12 residues. This CDR3 is CASSRDGYEQYF. CDR3 nucleotides: TGTGCCAGCAGCCGGGACGGCTACGAGCAGTACTTC.

This clone has ten or more counts. This rearrangement joins TRBV2 to TRBJ1-2; weak D call: TRBD1 (6 bases). In germline, CDR1 is SNHLY, CDR2 FYNNEI. This CDR3 comprises 15 residues. Trimming removed 2 bases at V and 5 bases at J, with 15 bases between. The CDR3 loop is CASSERAQGIYGYTF. For the CDR3, the DNA is TGTGCCAGCAGTGAACGTGCCCAGGGGATTTATGGCTACACCTTC.

The chain has TRBV4-3 and TRBJ1-6; D is undetermined. This CDR3 has 14 amino acids. Trimming removed 2 bases from V and 9 bases from J, with 11 bases in between. Germline lookup yields CDR1 LGHNA and CDR2 YSLEER. CDR3 residues: CASSQLPGISPLHF. CDR3 in DNA: TGCGCCAGCAGCCAACTTCCCGGGATTTCACCCCTCCACTTT.

The CDR3 sequence is CASSTRENYGYTF. DNA of the CDR3: TGTGCCAGCAGCACCAGGGAGAACTATGGCTACACCTTC. The chain carries TRBV6-5 and TRBJ1-2, with a weak D call TRBD1 (5 bases). This CDR3 comprises 13 residues. V was shortened by 6 bases and J by 2 bases, with 10 bases between the two germline ends. Looked up from germline, CDR1 is MNHEY and CDR2 is SVGAGI.

This chain joins TRBV5-1 and TRBJ2-5; the D is unclear. Germline V gene data show CDR1 as SGHRS and CDR2 as YFSETQ. CDR3 size: 13 residues. V lost 0 bases and J lost 0, with 3 bases in between. The CDR3 loop is CASSLGYQETQYF. The CDR3 DNA reads as TGCGCCAGCAGCTTGGGCTACCAAGAGACCCAGTACTTC.

The CDR3 DNA reads as TGTGCCAGCAGTTTCGTCGGTAGGGGCAGGGGGGGGACTGAAGCTTTCTTT. It encodes CASSFVGRGRGGTEAFF. The chain is built from TRBV27 and TRBJ1-1, with 7 bases that match TRBD1. The germline gives CDR1 MNHEY, CDR2 SMNVEV (reference sequence). J was trimmed by 5 bases and V by 3 bases; bases with no gene match: 15. This CDR3 region has 17 residues.